This entry lists 10 T cell receptor beta chains sequenced from one sample in a study of blood T cell repertoires in COVID-19. The data were produced by immunoSEQ multiplex PCR, yet TCRdb's version contains in-frame clones alone and is incomplete. The sample yields around 150,000 clones, around 81% seen once. Sequencing used peripheral blood. These receptors came from a woman aged 60-75 years with active or convalescent COVID-19.

The chain employs TRBV5-1 and TRBJ2-1; 8 nucleotides match TRBD2. The CDR3 totals 15 residues. CDR1 and CDR2 from the germline V gene are SGHRS and YFSETQ. V lost 1 base, J lost 4 bases, and 4 bases stayed unmatched. This chain's CDR3 is CASSLTSGSYNEQFF. The CDR3 coding sequence is TGCGCCAGCAGCTTGACCAGCGGGAGTTACAATGAGCAGTTCTTC.

V gene TRBV6-2 or TRBV6-3 combines with J gene TRBJ2-3; TRBD2 aligns across 7 bases. The CDR3 loop spans 16 amino acids. The V gene's germline CDR1 is MNHEY and CDR2 SVGEGT. V shed 2 bases and J 3 bases; nucleotides not matched to a gene: 8. The CDR3 spells CASSYEPGGGTDTQYF. The CDR3 region has the DNA TGTGCCAGCAGTTACGAACCGGGGGGAGGTACAGATACGCAGTATTTT.

The genes are TRBV7-9 and TRBJ1-2, with D perhaps TRBD1 (5 bases). This CDR3 has 14 residues. Germline CDR1 and CDR2: SEHNR and FQNEAQ (reference sequence). Trimming removed 2 bases at V and 6 bases at J, with 13 bases between. CDR3 coding DNA: TGTGCCAGCAGCTTACTTGGTCAGGGTGATGGCTACACCTTC. This translates into CASSLLGQGDGYTF.

This clone was recorded only once. The chain is built from TRBV6-5 and TRBJ1-2, with 11 bases aligning to TRBD1. This CDR3 comprises 15 residues. Trimming removed 4 bases from V and 4 bases from J; junction bases left unmatched: 5. Germline V gene sequence: CDR1 MNHEY, CDR2 SVGAGI. Here the CDR3 DNA reads TGTGCCAGCAGTTCCCGGGACAGGGGGGCCTATGGCTACACCTTC. As protein: CASSSRDRGAYGYTF.

The CDR3 coding sequence is TGTGCCAGCAGCCGTCGACTAGCGGGAGAGCATTTCTACGAGCAGTACTTC. As protein: CASSRRLAGEHFYEQYF. The V and J genes are TRBV7-2 and TRBJ2-7, with TRBD2 identical over 12 bases. V was pared by 5 bases and J by 3 bases, with 11 bases of the junction left unmatched. This CDR3 has 17 amino acids. The germline CDR1 and CDR2 sequences are SGHTA and FQGNSA. Drawing the rest from reference TRBV7-2 and TRBJ2-7, the complete variable domain is GAGVSQSPSNKVTEKGKDVELRCDPISGHTALYWYRQSLGQGLEFLIYFQGNSAPDKSGLPSDRFSAERTGGSVSTLTIQRTQQEDSAVYLCASSRRLAGEHFYEQYFGPGTRLTVT.

The rearrangement joins TRBV5-1 to TRBJ1-3, with a tentative D call TRBD1 (5 bases). Looked up from germline, CDR1 is SGHRS and CDR2 is YFSETQ. This CDR3 spans 14 amino acids. Trimming stripped 3 bases from V and 8 bases from J, with 15 bases between. CDR3 amino acids: CASSWQGYKDTIYF. The DNA of the CDR3 is TGCGCCAGCAGCTGGCAGGGTTACAAAGACACCATATATTTT.

A few counts support this clone. The genes are TRBV27 and TRBJ1-5; D is unresolved. Trimming pared 1 base from V and 0 bases from J, leaving 7 bases between. Looked up from germline, CDR1 is MNHEY and CDR2 is SMNVEV (reference sequence). The CDR3 has 15 amino acids. Here the CDR3 DNA reads TGTGCCAGCAGTTTATTGGCAGGTAGCAATCAGCCCCAGCATTTT. Translated, it gives CASSLLAGSNQPQHF.

The chain uses TRBV7-2 and TRBJ1-5; weak D call: TRBD1 (6 bases). This CDR3 region has 15 residues. V lost 5 bases and J 1 base, leaving 12 bases between the germline ends. Germline loops: CDR1 SGHTA, CDR2 FQGNSA. This chain's CDR3 is CASSADSLSNQPQHF. CDR3 bases: TGTGCCAGCAGCGCGGACAGTTTGAGCAATCAGCCCCAGCATTTT.

The J gene is TRBJ2-7, the V gene TRBV6-6, with a possible D match to TRBD1 (6 bases). V lost 3 bases and J 4 bases, leaving 10 bases between the germline ends. Germline CDR1 reads MNHNY; CDR2 reads SVGAGI (reference sequence). The CDR3 spans 13 residues. Written as DNA, the CDR3 is TGTGCCAGCAGTTATGGCAGGGGATACGAGCAGTACTTC. Protein sequence: CASSYGRGYEQYF.

The V call is TRBV27, the J call TRBJ2-3, with D possibly matching TRBD2 (6 bases). CDR3 length equals 14 residues. The germline gives CDR1 MNHEY, CDR2 SMNVEV (reference sequence). Trimming took off 6 bases at V and 4 bases at J, with 14 bases between the two ends. The CDR3 DNA sequence: TGTGCCAGCAGCTTGGGAGGCGGTGCAGATACGCAGTATTTT. Amino acids: CASSLGGGADTQYF.